This TCR beta chain was recovered during a study of pediatric ulcerative colitis. Each sample received Survey-level depth of up to 500,000 reads. Generated by immunoSEQ multiplex PCR, the TCRdb table keeps only in-frame clones and is missing some. The sample carries around 65,000 clones, 70% to 85% recorded once. Germline V gives CDR1 KGHSH, CDR2 LQKENI. With 6 bases clipped from V and 4 bases from J, the junction kept 5 bases outside the gene matches. The CDR3 covers 13 residues. At colonoscopy, a blood sample was also collected. Sequenced sample: blood. J is TRBJ2-5 and V is TRBV18, with 7 bases lining up with TRBD2. This receptor was obtained from a boy under 18 with moderate ulcerative colitis. CDR3 amino acids: CASSPTSPETQYF. The DNA of the CDR3 is TGTGCCAGCTCGCCGACTAGCCCAGAGACCCAGTACTTC.